The source of this T cell receptor (beta chain) is a study of T-cell memory formation after mild COVID-19 (dated by TCRdb to about 2021). Turning to the overall study: Most TCR sequence clusters were specific to one of the two donors. The cohort was made up of two young adult volunteers, one female and one male, who were previously healthy. In a couple of donors, T-cell clones that expanded and contracted after mild COVID-19 were tracked by sequencing TCRalpha and TCRbeta repertoires over time.

The V end gives up 10 bases and the J end 8 bases, leaving 3 bases in the junction not matched to a gene. Taken from cysteine to phenylalanine, the CDR3 has 12 residues. CDR3 DNA is the only sequence kept; it has 36 bases, read in frame from the first base. CDR1 and CDR2 are drawn from the germline V gene: KGHDR, SFDVKD. The investigation overall reported the following: Some responding clones were detected in pre-infection memory, which suggested that pre-existing cross-reactive memory T cells had joined the SARS-CoV-2 response. Only a couple of mild cases were covered in the study, and larger cohorts including severe cases with pre-infection samples were considered necessary. Clones contracting from day 15 to 85 had balanced CD4/CD8 phenotypes, while a second wave expanding from day 15 to 37 was biased towards CD4+. Contracting CD4+ clones turned up mainly in the CM and EM memory subsets, whereas EMRA was where CD8+ clones were enriched. SARS-CoV-2 specificity was not confirmed for the second-wave clones peaking on day 37.

Ficoll-Paque density gradient centrifugation was used to isolate PBMCs. In regard to this clonotype: What this receptor recognizes is not known. No base qualities exist here, and no much larger clone lies one base off it.

The sequencer listed for this sample is Illumina NovaSeq 6000. cDNA libraries for TCRalpha and TCRbeta were prepared by 5'RACE using constant-segment primers, with sample barcodes and unique molecular identifiers added. Trizol reagent was used to extract RNA from every sample. Library amplification was performed in two PCR steps, and a second sample barcode and Illumina TruSeq adapters were introduced in the second step. The libraries were sequenced on an Illumina NovaSeq using 2 x 150 bp paired-end reads. Regarding the original processing steps: Reads were demultiplexed and collapsed into UMI-guided consensus sequences with migec v1.2.7. With mixcr v2.1.11, UMI consensuses were aligned to TRA and TRB V and J templates and assembled into clonotypes. A clonotype was counted as expanded or contracted only when both edgeR and NoisET called the clonotype significant, with the noise models trained on biological replicates. For edgeR calls, a false discovery rate-adjusted p below 0.01 and a log2 fold-change threshold of 1 were applied. As an exploratory analysis of dynamics, max-normalized trajectories of the 1000 most abundant clonotypes were examined by PCA with hierarchical clustering. Separately sequenced CD4+ and CD8+ repertoires were used to assign a CD4 or CD8 phenotype to each responding clone. TCRdb cleaned the public reads at Q25 with fastp, built clones with MiXCR and kept in-frame beta chains. Entries are consolidated by CDR3 protein sequence, retaining the most common genes and DNA. Here the V and J calls rest on TCRdb's processing, not on the authors' analysis. The sample table contains 430,000 or so distinct CDR3 sequences; only one count was recorded for 25% of them. The top ten constitute roughly an eighth of the sample.

The chain employs TRBV24-1 and TRBJ2-1, with 11 middle bases fitting TRBD1. Sequenced material: PBMCs or a T cell subset sorted from them (not recorded which). The TCR comes from an adult woman who had mild COVID-19 (a few samples of this study predate the infection). The sample titles of this study are shuffled in the database, so cell type and time point are left out; the donor was told from shared clones. The sequenced DNA is TGTGCCACAGGACAGGGGGCCGATGAGCAGTTCTTC. This translates into CATGQGADEQFF.